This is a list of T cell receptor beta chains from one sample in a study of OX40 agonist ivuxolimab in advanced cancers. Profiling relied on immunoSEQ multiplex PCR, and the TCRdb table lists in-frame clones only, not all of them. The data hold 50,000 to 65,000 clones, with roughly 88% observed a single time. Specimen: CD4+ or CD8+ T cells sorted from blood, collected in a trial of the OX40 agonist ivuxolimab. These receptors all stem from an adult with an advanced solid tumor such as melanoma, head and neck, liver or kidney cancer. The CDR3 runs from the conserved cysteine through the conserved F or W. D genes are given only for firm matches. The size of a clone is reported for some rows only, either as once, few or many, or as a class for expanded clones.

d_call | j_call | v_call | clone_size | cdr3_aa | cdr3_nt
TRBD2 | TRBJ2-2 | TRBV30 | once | CAWSSAAGLPTGELFF | TGTGCCTGGAGTAGTGCAGCGGGGTTGCCCACCGGGGAGCTGTTTTTT
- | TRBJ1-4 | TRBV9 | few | CASSVVANEKLFF | TGTGCCAGCAGCGTAGTAGCTAATGAAAAACTGTTTTTT
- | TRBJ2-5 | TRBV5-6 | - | CASSLYARLGKETQYF | TGTGCCAGCAGCTTGTACGCCCGGCTAGGAAAAGAGACCCAGTACTTC
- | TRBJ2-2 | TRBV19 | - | CASSPRGGGAGELFF | TGTGCCAGTAGCCCCAGGGGGGGTGGGGCCGGGGAGCTGTTTTTT
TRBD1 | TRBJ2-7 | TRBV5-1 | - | CASGPGTASYEQYF | TGCGCCAGCGGCCCCGGGACAGCATCCTACGAGCAGTACTTC
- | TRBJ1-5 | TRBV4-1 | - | CASSFRALDNQPQHF | TGCGCCAGCAGTTTCCGGGCCCTTGACAATCAGCCCCAGCATTTT
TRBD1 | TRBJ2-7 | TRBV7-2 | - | CASNPAGTGHYEQYF | TGTGCCAGCAATCCCGCCGGGACAGGGCACTACGAGCAGTACTTC
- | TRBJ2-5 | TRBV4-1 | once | CASSQDAAGRETQYF | TGCGCCAGCAGCCAAGATGCGGCGGGAAGGGAGACCCAGTACTTC
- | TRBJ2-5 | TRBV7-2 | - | CASSFDQETQYF | TGTGCCAGCAGCTTCGACCAAGAGACCCAGTACTTC
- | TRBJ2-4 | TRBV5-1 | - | CASSQWVSVGNIQYF | TGCGCCAGCAGCCAGTGGGTATCTGTGGGAAACATTCAGTACTTC
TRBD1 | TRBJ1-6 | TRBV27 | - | CASRRIGQGADSPLHF | TGTGCCAGCAGACGTATCGGACAGGGGGCCGATTCACCCCTCCACTTT
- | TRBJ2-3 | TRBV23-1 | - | CASSHGHGRTDTQYF | TGCGCCAGCAGCCACGGACACGGTCGCACAGATACGCAGTATTTT
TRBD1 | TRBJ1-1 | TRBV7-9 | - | CASSSGQANTEAFF | TGTGCCAGCAGCTCGGGACAGGCGAACACTGAAGCTTTCTTT
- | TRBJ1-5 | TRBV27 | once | CATGRQGGMSNQPQHF | TGTGCCACTGGACGGCAGGGTGGAATGAGCAATCAGCCCCAGCATTTT
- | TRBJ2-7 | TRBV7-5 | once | CVRSGILAGVLIGYEQYF | TGTGTCAGAAGCGGAATCCTAGCGGGAGTTTTGATAGGTTACGAGCAGTACTTC
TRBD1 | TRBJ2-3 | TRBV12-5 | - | CASGTGQGADTQYF | TGTGCTAGTGGTACGGGACAGGGGGCAGATACGCAGTATTTT
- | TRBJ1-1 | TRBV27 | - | CASSLGGRKNTEAFF | TGTGCCAGCAGTTTAGGGGGGCGAAAGAACACTGAAGCTTTCTTT
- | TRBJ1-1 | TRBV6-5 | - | CASKGKGRNTEAFF | TGTGCCAGCAAGGGGAAGGGCAGGAACACTGAAGCTTTCTTT
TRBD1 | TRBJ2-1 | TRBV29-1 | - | CSVGDRTYNEQFF | TGCAGCGTTGGGGACAGAACCTACAATGAGCAGTTCTTC
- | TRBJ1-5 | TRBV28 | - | CASIGSNQPQHF | TGTGCCAGCATAGGCAGCAATCAGCCCCAGCATTTT
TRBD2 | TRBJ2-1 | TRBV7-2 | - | CASSLAGTTAIEQFF | TGTGCCAGCAGCTTAGCGGGGACTACCGCAATCGAGCAGTTCTTC
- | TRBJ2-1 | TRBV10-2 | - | CASSESYNEQFF | TGCGCCAGCAGTGAATCTTACAATGAGCAGTTCTTC
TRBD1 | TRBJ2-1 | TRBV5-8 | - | CASSLGQGFVSYNEQFF | TGTGCCAGCAGCTTGGGACAGGGGTTTGTAAGCTACAATGAGCAGTTCTTC
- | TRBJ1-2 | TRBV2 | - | CASRTDYYGYTF | TGTGCCAGCCGGACAGACTACTATGGCTACACCTTC
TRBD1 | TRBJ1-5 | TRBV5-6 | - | CASRTGQSNQPQHF | TGTGCCAGCAGGACGGGACAGAGCAATCAGCCCCAGCATTTT
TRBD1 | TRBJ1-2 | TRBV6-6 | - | CASSPVQGVRDDGYTF | TGTGCCAGCAGCCCCGTACAGGGGGTAAGGGACGATGGCTACACCTTC
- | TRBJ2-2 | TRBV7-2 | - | CASSFDGPRGPGELFF | TGTGCCAGCAGCTTCGACGGGCCCCGGGGGCCCGGGGAGCTGTTTTTT
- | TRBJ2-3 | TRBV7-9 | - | CASSLAKGGTDTQYF | TGTGCCAGCAGCTTAGCGAAAGGGGGCACAGATACGCAGTATTTT
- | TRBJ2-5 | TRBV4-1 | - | CASSLARPSGLGETQYF | TGCGCCAGCAGCCTCGCGCGCCCCAGCGGCCTAGGGGAGACCCAGTACTTC
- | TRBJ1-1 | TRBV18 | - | CASSPGPGFFNTEAFF | TGTGCCAGCTCACCAGGACCCGGGTTTTTCAACACTGAAGCTTTCTTT
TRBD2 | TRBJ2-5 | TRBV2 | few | CASSDIVISGGALETQYF | TGTGCCAGCAGTGATATCGTGATTAGCGGGGGGGCCCTAGAGACCCAGTACTTC
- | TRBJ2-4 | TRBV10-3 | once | CAISDPTGSGLDIQYF | TGTGCCATCAGTGACCCGACAGGCTCAGGATTAGACATTCAGTACTTC
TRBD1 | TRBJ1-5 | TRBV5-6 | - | CASSGDRGSNQPQHF | TGTGCCAGCAGCGGGGACAGGGGAAGCAATCAGCCCCAGCATTTT
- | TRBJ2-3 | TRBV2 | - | CASSEAGAGADTQYF | TGTGCCAGCAGTGAAGCGGGAGCCGGAGCAGATACGCAGTATTTT
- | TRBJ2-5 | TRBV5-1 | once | CASSPEGPRQETQYF | TGCGCCAGCAGCCCGGAGGGCCCACGCCAAGAGACCCAGTACTTC